This T cell receptor beta chain was observed in a study of Ad26.COV2.S vaccination and SARS-CoV-2 variants. The treatment is: some 19 received Ad26.COV2.S at low or high dose, single or two shots; several received placebo; per-sample allocation not given. Sample collection was performed on day 63 after the first vaccine or placebo injection. This table comes from immunoSEQ multiplex PCR, and its TCRdb copy is limited to in-frame clones, with some not included. The sample gives around 320,000 clones, 70% to 90% of which show up once; approximately 2.1% is in the top ten. CDR1 and CDR2 (germline): SGHAT, FQNNGV. V was cut by 0 bases and J by 6 bases, with 9 bases left in between. The CDR3 is 14 residues long.

The chain employs TRBV11-2 and TRBJ2-4; D is ambiguous. This specimen consisted of peripheral blood, obtained in a trial of Ad26.COV2.S vaccine versus placebo. The receptor was isolated from a person aged 18-60 years who received the Ad26.COV2.S COVID-19 vaccine or a placebo. The CDR3 protein is CASSLDLSGNIQYF. As DNA, the CDR3 is TGTGCCAGCAGCTTAGATTTGAGTGGAAACATTCAGTACTTC.